This T cell receptor beta chain was found in a study of cytomegalovirus exposure and HLA in healthy donors (dated by TCRdb to about 2017). The study in broad terms: An earlier analysis of roughly 500 of the donors reported about 260 Gb of sequence data and roughly 120 million unique TCR beta sequences obtained from around 170 million T cells. An early release covering approximately 600 HLA-typed donors comprised 250 to 350 gigabases of sequencing data and roughly 85 million unique TCR sequences. All discovery cohort repertoires had been generated using a single sequencing platform. To predict cytomegalovirus infection status, the study brought together high-throughput TCR immunosequencing, statistical association of individual TCRs with disease status, and machine learning. Rather than drawing on any new phenotypic data, the later analysis identified candidate immune exposures from TCR beta sequences and the way those sequences occurred across donors. Along with the roughly 700-subject first cohort, a separate validation cohort of over a hundred different subjects was used. Typing coverage differed by locus: A, B, C, DRB1 and DQB1 were typed in roughly 620-630 donors, DQA1 in 500 to 550, DPA1 in some 600, and DPB1 in 450 to 480. In an earlier analysis of around 540 of the donors, high-throughput TCR beta sequencing was used to judge whether each TCR beta V gene segment behaved as functional or pseudogenic. A handful of DR-DQ haplotypes were handled as single units for association and clustering because linkage in the cohort was strong. Of the roughly 400 genotyped donors, approximately 80% fell in the genetic ancestry cluster associated with self-reported Caucasian donors. Alongside the repertoire data, information on donor age, sex, ethnicity and CMV serostatus was compiled. A later analysis re-examined previously published TCR beta repertoires from 500 to 700 donors and added high-resolution HLA genotyping to investigate patterns of TCR occurrence. A later genetic analysis used genome-wide SNP genotypes for about three fifths of the 666 donors, treating that subset as a discovery cohort. The study aimed to test whether signatures of past pathogen exposure could be identified by cataloging public T cell receptors. Among around 400 genotyped donors of the cohort, an average of around 240,000 unique TCR beta nucleotide sequences were sequenced per donor, roughly a sixth of them non-productive. The study profiled the T cell repertoires of hundreds of subjects by immunosequencing and related them to cytomegalovirus serostatus. Class I and class II HLA loci were covered by the typing at four-digit resolution.

In total, 666 healthy bone marrow donors made up the cohort. All cohort members were sampled while nominally healthy, although unrecorded immune exposures were likely present. The donor tested CMV seronegative and was one of the 352 seronegative cohort members. Each donor provided a peripheral blood sample, and peripheral blood mononuclear cells were used for TCR beta sequencing. The Qiagen DNeasy Blood Extraction Kit was used to extract genomic DNA from the blood cell samples. V has 5 bases trimmed and J has 2 bases trimmed; junction bases matching no gene number 4. From the cysteine up to the phenylalanine, the CDR3 has a length of 16 residues. Only CDR3 DNA is held: 48 bases, read in frame from base 1. Via the germline V gene, CDR1 is SGHTA and CDR2 FQGNSA. Library method: the immunoSEQ multiplex PCR assay. For the multiplex PCR, a mixture combining 60 forward primers for TCR Vbeta segments and 13 reverse primers for TCR Jbeta segments was used. A multiplex PCR assay on genomic DNA amplified the CDR3 region of rearranged TCR beta genes. The Illumina HiSeq System was used to sequence the amplified TCR beta libraries as 87-base-pair reads. As for the authors' bioinformatics: Across the roughly 600 repertoires, a later analysis counted 75 million to 90 million unique TCR beta chains, about 10 million of which were shared by at least two donors. Raw reads were error-corrected and collapsed into unique sequences with a nearest-neighbor algorithm that merged closely related sequences to remove PCR and sequencing errors. CDR3 sequences were aligned to IMGT reference sequences to assign V, D and J gene segments. For a sequence to be retained, a match of at least six nucleotides to both a V gene segment and a J gene segment was required. Rearrangements were classified as productive when the CDR3 lacked stop codons and remained in frame with V and J, and all other rearrangements were classified as non-productive. Following IMGT convention, CDR3 was defined as the stretch from the second conserved V-encoded cysteine up to the conserved J-encoded phenylalanine. In an earlier analysis of more than 550 of the donors, sequences lacking an unambiguous match to a single V gene segment were excluded. In an earlier analysis of several hundred of the donors, a V segment was called functional when productive rearrangements were above 56.7%, and segregating when the standard deviation between donors exceeded 5%. To diagnose cytomegalovirus status from the catalog of TCR beta chain sequences, a statistical classification framework was built. V and J gene assignment, in a later analysis, came from comparing TCR nucleotide sequences with IMGT/GENE-DB human TR gene sequences. In a later analysis, CDR3 sequences and most-parsimonious VDJ recombination scenarios were assigned using the TCRdist pipeline. In a later analysis, every TCR beta chain was defined by the combination of its CDR3 amino acid sequence and its V-gene family, and reads without a unique V-gene family were dropped. In a later analysis, 450 to 600 highly shared, low-generation-probability nucleotide sequences were removed to address suspected cross-contamination and a sequencing artifact. A later analysis calculated a clonal expansion index for each public chain from normalized within-repertoire ranks of inferred template counts. In a later analysis, generation probabilities were computed using a VDJ recombination model fitted to out-of-frame rearrangements, and the results were checked against IGoR. In a later analysis, TCR-TCR, TCR-HLA and TCR-CMV co-occurrence was scored with hypergeometric tests, and a repertoire-size bias correction was applied to TCR pairs. In a later analysis, false discovery rates were estimated by permuting HLA or CMV assignments 20 times. In a later analysis, co-occurring TCRs were grouped using DBSCAN, with TCRdist sequence similarity added in when clustering inside HLA-allele-positive subsets. Repertoires with fewer than 30,000 or more than 120,000 public chains, plus five repertoires with anomalous nucleotide sharing, were excluded from co-occurrence clustering. The source is immuneACCESS, and TCRdb retained only in-frame sequences with V and J called. Part of the clones is not carried over; for the studies checked, unresolved V genes explain less than half of this, and the remainder is unexplained. The V and J calls and clone size were taken over from that table, and D and trimming were inferred from the DNA. The sample has approximately 140,000 clones on record, 70% to 85% of them singletons. The ten largest clones capture more than 2.5% of the sample.

Findings and caveats that apply to the study as a whole: Most TCR sequences were observed very rarely across donors, whereas some public TCRs were present in many individuals. The authors suggested that the approach could potentially be extended to other disease states and immunological phenotypes. In an earlier analysis of around 500 of the donors, most TCR beta V segments appeared in productive rearrangements about 87% or about 30% of the time, broadly matching IMGT annotations. According to a later analysis, most CMV-associated TCR beta chains appeared to be HLA-restricted, and the HLA associations seemed to be driven largely by CMV exposure. Linkage disequilibrium might explain the correlated functional status among segregating V segments, but an unknown experimental factor could not be ruled out. The classifier was reported to diagnose cytomegalovirus status with high specificity and sensitivity in both the original and validation cohorts. The sequencing pipeline was judged likely to have produced a cluster of highly shared sequence variants as a technical artifact. Presence/absence analyses assumed roughly uniform sequencing depth across donors, an assumption that may not hold. According to a later analysis, parvovirus B19, influenza, CMV and Epstein-Barr virus appeared linked to several top co-occurrence clusters. In a later analysis, around 17,000 TCR beta sequences were associated with specific HLA alleles at a false discovery rate of 0.05. According to a later analysis, TCR association rates differed among HLA loci, with DRB1 alleles showing the most associated TCRs and HLA-C alleles showing the fewest. Compared with the roughly 700-donor mean, donors in an Asian-associated ancestry cluster had fewer N-insertions in productive TCRs, according to a later genetic analysis. A later genetic analysis associated a missense DCLRE1C variant with V-gene and J-gene trimming of TCR beta chains, and an independent cohort replicated the association. A further reported finding was that TCR beta sequences accurately predicted the HLA-A and HLA-B alleles for most subjects in the first cohort. Immune exposure information for the cohort was limited to CMV serostatus. Strong co-occurrence of HLA alleles, especially DR and DQ, made assigning TCR associations to individual alleles difficult. Approximately 16 rarely observed V segments, including chromosome 9 orphons, were excluded from the earlier analysis of approximately 500 of the donors because counts were too low. In this cohort, only TCR beta chains were sequenced, and detectable features were limited by the absence of alpha or paired-chain data. A total of 150 to 200 TCR beta chains were listed by the study as associated with cytomegalovirus. Some IMGT-functional V segments, including TRBV6-2 and TRBV6-3, could not be distinguished by the 87-base-pair reads and were therefore excluded. In a later analysis, HLA-associated TCR beta chains showed more clonal expansion and lower generation probabilities than non-associated chains that were equally common. In vitro tests confirmed that a few of the cytomegalovirus-associated TCR beta chains recognize cytomegalovirus antigens. Because some donors lacked HLA typing at each locus, the association tests relied only on the typed subset.

As for this clone: Its antigen target is currently unknown. One base away there is no much larger clone; base qualities are not given.

Here the chain combines TRBV7-2 and TRBJ2-2; 11 middle bases align to TRBD2. The sequencing input was PBMCs. The clonotype was recovered from a male donor in good health and CMV-seronegative. CDR3 region: CASSQTSGSNTGELFF. The nucleotides read TGTGCCAGCAGCCAAACTAGCGGGAGCAACACCGGGGAGCTGTTTTTT.